Listed below are T cell receptor beta chains from one sample, sequenced in a study of T cell responses to AZD1222 COVID-19 vaccine. Measured with immunoSEQ multiplex PCR; TCRdb has only the in-frame clones, and not every one. The table includes about 160,000 clones, around 93% detected once. The sample consisted of peripheral blood, taken on day 0 of AZD1222 vaccination. The receptor set was obtained from an adult in good health. The CDR3 runs from the conserved cysteine through the conserved F or W. The D gene is left open where the match is weak. Only some rows state a clone size, as once, few, many or a class for expanded clones.

>.|TRBV15|TRBJ2-5|.
CATSRDAGGQRGETQYF
TGTGCCACCAGCAGAGATGCTGGGGGGCAGCGGGGAGAGACCCAGTACTTC
>.|TRBV2|TRBJ1-2|.
CASSAAGSNYGYTF
TGTGCCAGCAGTGCGGCGGGCTCTAACTATGGCTACACCTTC
>.|TRBV5-4|TRBJ2-3|.
CASSSTPSTDTQYF
TGTGCCAGCAGCAGTACTCCTAGCACAGATACGCAGTATTTT
>.|TRBV28|TRBJ1-5|.
CASRGIGNQPQHF
TGTGCCAGCCGGGGGATCGGCAATCAGCCCCAGCATTTT
>.|TRBV28|TRBJ1-5|.
CASTASGARTQPQHF
TGTGCCAGCACCGCATCCGGGGCCAGAACTCAGCCCCAGCATTTT
>.|TRBV27|TRBJ1-5|.
CASSLRGTSNQPQHF
TGTGCCAGCAGCCTTCGCGGGACATCGAATCAGCCCCAGCATTTT
>.|TRBV11-2|TRBJ1-3|.
CASSTTGGNTIYF
TGTGCCAGCAGCACGACGGGTGGAAACACCATATATTTT
>.|TRBV19|TRBJ1-5|.
CASSILPTGGNQPQHF
TGTGCCAGTAGTATTCTCCCCACGGGTGGGAATCAGCCCCAGCATTTT
>.|TRBV5-1|TRBJ2-7|.
CASIEGPGVYGEQYF
TGCGCCAGCATTGAAGGGCCTGGGGTTTATGGCGAGCAGTACTTC
>.|TRBV6-5|TRBJ1-1|.
CASSYSWGSLNTEAFF
TGTGCCAGCAGTTACTCGTGGGGCAGCTTGAACACTGAAGCTTTCTTT
>TRBD2|TRBV4-1|TRBJ2-1|.
CASSGRTGTSGNNEQFF
TGCGCCAGCAGCGGAAGGACCGGGACTAGCGGTAACAATGAGCAGTTCTTC
>TRBD2|TRBV27|TRBJ2-1|.
CASSALAGVGNEQFF
TGTGCCAGCAGTGCACTAGCGGGAGTCGGAAATGAGCAGTTCTTC
>TRBD2|TRBV11-2|TRBJ2-3|.
CASSLLAGVTDTQYF
TGTGCCAGCAGCTTACTAGCGGGAGTGACAGATACGCAGTATTTT
>.|TRBV28|TRBJ2-7|few
CASSPSGRDEQYF
TGTGCCAGCAGCCCATCCGGACGGGACGAGCAGTACTTC
>.|TRBV28|TRBJ2-2|.
CASSLLGQINTGELFF
TGTGCCAGCAGTTTATTAGGACAGATTAACACCGGGGAGCTGTTTTTT
>.|TRBV10-3|TRBJ2-7|few
CAISELEPYEQYF
TGTGCCATCAGTGAGCTCGAACCCTACGAGCAGTACTTC
>.|TRBV11-2|TRBJ1-1|.
CASSFRGSTGAFF
TGTGCCAGCAGCTTTAGGGGTTCAACCGGGGCTTTCTTT
>TRBD2|TRBV6-5|TRBJ2-1|.
CASSWTSGSHNEQFF
TGTGCCAGCAGTTGGACTAGCGGGAGTCACAATGAGCAGTTCTTC
>.|TRBV5-1|TRBJ1-4|.
CASSGGSDEKLFF
TGCGCCAGCAGCGGGGGGTCCGATGAAAAACTGTTTTTT
>.|TRBV6-5|TRBJ1-1|.
CASSYRHGENTEAFF
TGTGCCAGCAGTTACCGTCACGGGGAGAACACTGAAGCTTTCTTT
>TRBD2|TRBV6-4|TRBJ2-3|.
CASSDSGGGSDTQYF
TGTGCCAGCAGTGACTCTGGCGGGGGGTCAGATACGCAGTATTTT
>.|TRBV19|TRBJ2-1|.
CATSAWAGPGEQFF
TGTGCCACCTCCGCCTGGGCAGGGCCAGGGGAGCAGTTCTTC
>.|TRBV10-3|TRBJ2-2|once
CAISGTGNTGELFF
TGTGCCATCAGTGGTACAGGGAACACCGGGGAGCTGTTTTTT
>.|TRBV6-4|TRBJ2-7|.
CASIITGSGEQYF
TGTGCCAGCATCATCACAGGGTCGGGGGAGCAGTACTTC
>.|TRBV5-1|TRBJ2-1|few
CASTPGSSSSYNEQFF
TGCGCCAGCACCCCGGGGTCTTCCAGCTCCTACAATGAGCAGTTCTTC